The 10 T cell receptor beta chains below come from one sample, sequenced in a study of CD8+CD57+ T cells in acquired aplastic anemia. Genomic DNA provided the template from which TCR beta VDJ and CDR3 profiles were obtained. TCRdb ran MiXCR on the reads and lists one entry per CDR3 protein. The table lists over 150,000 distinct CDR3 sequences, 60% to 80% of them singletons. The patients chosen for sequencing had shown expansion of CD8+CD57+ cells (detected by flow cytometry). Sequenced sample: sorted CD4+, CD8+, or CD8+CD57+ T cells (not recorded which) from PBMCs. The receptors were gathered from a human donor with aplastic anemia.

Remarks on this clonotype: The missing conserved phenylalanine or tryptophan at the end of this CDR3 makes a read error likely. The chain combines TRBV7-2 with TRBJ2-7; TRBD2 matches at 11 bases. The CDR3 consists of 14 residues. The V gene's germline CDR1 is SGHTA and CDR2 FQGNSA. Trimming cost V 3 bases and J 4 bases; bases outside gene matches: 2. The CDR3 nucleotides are TGTGCCAGCAGCTTGGGACTAGCGGAGTACGAGCAGTACCTC. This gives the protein CASSLGLAEYEQYL.

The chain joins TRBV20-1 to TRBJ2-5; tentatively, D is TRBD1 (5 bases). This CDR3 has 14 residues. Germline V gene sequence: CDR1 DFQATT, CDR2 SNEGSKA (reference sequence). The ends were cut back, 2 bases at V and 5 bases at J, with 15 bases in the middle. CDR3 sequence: CSARTGRVSETQYF. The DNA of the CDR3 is TGCAGTGCTAGAACGGGCAGGGTCTCCGAGACCCAGTACTTC.

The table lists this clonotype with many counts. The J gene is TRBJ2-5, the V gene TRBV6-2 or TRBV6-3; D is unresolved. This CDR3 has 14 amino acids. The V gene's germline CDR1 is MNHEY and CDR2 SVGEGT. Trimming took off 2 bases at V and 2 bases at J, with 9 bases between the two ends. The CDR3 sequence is CASSYGTEQETQYF. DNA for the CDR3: TGTGCCAGCAGTTACGGCACGGAGCAAGAGACCCAGTACTTC.

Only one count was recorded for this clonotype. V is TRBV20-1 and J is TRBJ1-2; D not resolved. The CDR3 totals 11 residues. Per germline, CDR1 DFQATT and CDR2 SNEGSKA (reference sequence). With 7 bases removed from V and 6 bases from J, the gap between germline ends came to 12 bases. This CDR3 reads CSGGRGDGYTF. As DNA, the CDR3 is TGCAGTGGTGGACGCGGGGATGGCTACACCTTC.

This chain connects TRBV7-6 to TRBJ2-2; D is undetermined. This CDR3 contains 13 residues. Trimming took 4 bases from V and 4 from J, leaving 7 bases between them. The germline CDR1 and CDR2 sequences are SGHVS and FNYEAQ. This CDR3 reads CASSYSPTGELFF. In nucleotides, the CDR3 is TGTGCCAGCAGCTACAGTCCCACCGGGGAGCTGTTTTTT.

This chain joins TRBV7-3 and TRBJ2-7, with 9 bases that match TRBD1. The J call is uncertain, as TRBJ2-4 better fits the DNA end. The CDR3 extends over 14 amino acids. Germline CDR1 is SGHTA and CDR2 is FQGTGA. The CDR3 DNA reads TGTGCCAGCAGCTCCGGACAGGGGCCAAACATTCAGTACTTC. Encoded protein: CASSSGQGPNIQYF.

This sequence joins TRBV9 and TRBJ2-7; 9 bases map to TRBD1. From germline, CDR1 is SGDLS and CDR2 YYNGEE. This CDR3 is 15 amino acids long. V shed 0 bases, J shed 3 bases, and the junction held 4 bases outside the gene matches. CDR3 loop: CASSVGGTGIYEQYF. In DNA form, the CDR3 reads TGTGCCAGCAGCGTAGGTGGGACAGGGATCTACGAGCAGTACTTC.

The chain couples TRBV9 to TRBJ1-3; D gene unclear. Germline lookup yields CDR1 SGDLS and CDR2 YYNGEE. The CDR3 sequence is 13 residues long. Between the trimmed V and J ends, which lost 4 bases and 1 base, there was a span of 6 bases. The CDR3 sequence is CASSTGSGNTIYF. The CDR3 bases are TGTGCCAGCAGCACGGGGTCTGGAAACACCATATATTTT.

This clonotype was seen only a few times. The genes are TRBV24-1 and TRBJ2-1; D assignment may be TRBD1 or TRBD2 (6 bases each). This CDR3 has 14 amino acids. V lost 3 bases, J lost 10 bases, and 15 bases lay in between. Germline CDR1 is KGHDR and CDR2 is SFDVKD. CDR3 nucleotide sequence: TGTGCCACCAGTGATCTGACTAGGGGGGCCGAGCAGTTCTTC. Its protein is CATSDLTRGAEQFF.

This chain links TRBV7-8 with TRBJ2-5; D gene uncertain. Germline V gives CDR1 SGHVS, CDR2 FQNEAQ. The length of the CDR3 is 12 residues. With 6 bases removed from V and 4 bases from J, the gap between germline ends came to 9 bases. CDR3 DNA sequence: TGTGCCAGCAGTGGAACTCGAGAGACCCAGTACTTC. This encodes CASSGTRETQYF.